The source of this T cell receptor (beta chain) is a study of blood T cell repertoires in COVID-19. The overall study: Italy, Spain and the United States were the sources of the convalescent and acute COVID-19 samples. T cells, B-cell-depleted T cells, or PBMCs provided the cDNA or gDNA that served as material.

From germline, CDR1 is LNHNV and CDR2 YYDKDF (reference sequence). J lost 2 bases, V lost 8 bases, and 10 bases had no gene match. The CDR3 is 15 amino acids. Per the original methods: It was from reference gene primer amplification that nucleated cell counts were estimated. Measured with immunoSEQ multiplex PCR; TCRdb has only the in-frame clones, and not every one. V and J calls and clone size follow that table, whereas D and trimming were derived from the DNA. The table lists some 200,000 clones, about 83% of them singletons. The chain carries TRBV15 and TRBJ2-3, with 7 bases identical to TRBD1. This receptor was identified in a woman in her 50s with active or convalescent COVID-19. The specimen sequenced was peripheral blood. The CDR3 here is CATCPTGIYTDTQYF. The CDR3 nucleotides read TGTGCCACCTGCCCGACAGGGATCTACACAGATACGCAGTATTTT. The full variable domain, rest sourced from reference TRBV15 and TRBJ2-3, is DAMVIQNPRYQVTQFGKPVTLSCSQTLNHNVMYWYQQKSSQAPKLLFHYYDKDFNNEADTPDNFQSRRPNTSFCFLDIRSPGLGDTAMYLCATCPTGIYTDTQYFGPGTRLTVL.